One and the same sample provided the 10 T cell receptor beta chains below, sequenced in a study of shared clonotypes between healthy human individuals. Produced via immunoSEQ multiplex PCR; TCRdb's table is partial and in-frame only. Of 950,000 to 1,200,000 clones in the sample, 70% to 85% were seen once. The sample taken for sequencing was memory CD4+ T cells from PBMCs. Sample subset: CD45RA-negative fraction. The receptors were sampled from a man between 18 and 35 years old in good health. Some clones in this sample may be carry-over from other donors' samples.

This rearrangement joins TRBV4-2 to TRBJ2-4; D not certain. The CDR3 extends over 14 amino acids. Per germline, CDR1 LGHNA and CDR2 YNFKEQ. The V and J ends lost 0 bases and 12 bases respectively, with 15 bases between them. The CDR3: CASSQDWQEPNQYF. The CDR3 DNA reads TGTGCCAGCAGCCAAGATTGGCAGGAGCCTAATCAGTACTTC.

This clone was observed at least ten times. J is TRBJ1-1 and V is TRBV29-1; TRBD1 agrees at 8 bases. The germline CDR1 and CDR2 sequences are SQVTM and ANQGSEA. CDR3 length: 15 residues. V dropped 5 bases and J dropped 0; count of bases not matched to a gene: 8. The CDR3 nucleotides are TGCAGCGTTCCCGGGACAGGCATCATGAACACTGAAGCTTTCTTT. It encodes CSVPGTGIMNTEAFF.

The DNA for the CDR3 is TGTGCCAGCAGTGGGACTAGCGGGGGGGCCAACGTCCTGACTTTC. Its translation: CASSGTSGGANVLTF. The gene calls are TRBV2 and TRBJ2-6; 11 bases fit TRBD2. V lost 4 bases to trimming and J lost 4 bases; unmatched junction nucleotides: 0. The CDR3 extends over 15 amino acids. Looked up from germline, CDR1 is SNHLY and CDR2 is FYNNEI.

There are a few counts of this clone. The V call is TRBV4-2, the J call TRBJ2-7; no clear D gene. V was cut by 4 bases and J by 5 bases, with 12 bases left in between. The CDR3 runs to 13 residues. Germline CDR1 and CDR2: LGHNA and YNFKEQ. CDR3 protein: CASSRPDRDEQYF. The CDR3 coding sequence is TGTGCCAGCAGCCGACCGGACCGGGACGAGCAGTACTTC.

CDR3 sequence reads: CASRPFREGESEQYF. The CDR3 bases are TGTGCCAGCAGGCCATTCCGAGAGGGAGAGTCCGAGCAGTACTTC. The rearrangement uses TRBV6-5 and TRBJ2-7; a possible D gene is TRBD2 (5 bases). This CDR3 is built from 15 residues. Per the germline V gene, CDR1 is MNHEY and CDR2 is SVGAGI. V shed 6 bases and J shed 6 bases, with 21 bases lying between them.

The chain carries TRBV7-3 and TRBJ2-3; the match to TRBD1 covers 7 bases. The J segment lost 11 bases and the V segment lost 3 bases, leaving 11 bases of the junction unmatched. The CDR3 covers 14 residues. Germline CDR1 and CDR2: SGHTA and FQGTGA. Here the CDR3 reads CASSFGTGEGEQYF. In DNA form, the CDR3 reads TGTGCCAGCAGCTTCGGAACAGGGGAAGGAGAGCAGTATTTT. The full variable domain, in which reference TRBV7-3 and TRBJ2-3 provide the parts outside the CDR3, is GAGVSQTPSNKVTEKGKYVELRCDPISGHTALYWYRQSLGQGPEFLIYFQGTGAADDSGLPNDRFFAVRPEGSVSTLKIQRTERGDSAVYLCASSFGTGEGEQYFGPGTRLTVL.

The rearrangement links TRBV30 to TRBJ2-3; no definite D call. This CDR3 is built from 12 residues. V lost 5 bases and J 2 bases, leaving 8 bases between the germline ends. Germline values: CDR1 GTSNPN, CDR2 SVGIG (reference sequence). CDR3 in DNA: TGTGCCTGGGGACCCTCCACAGATACGCAGTATTTT. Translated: CAWGPSTDTQYF. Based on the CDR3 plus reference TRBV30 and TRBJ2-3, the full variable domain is SQTIHQWPATLVQPVGSPLSLECTVEGTSNPNLYWYRQAAGRGLQLLFYSVGIGQISSEVPQNLSASRPQDRQFILSSKKLLLSDSGFYLCAWGPSTDTQYFGPGTRLTVL.

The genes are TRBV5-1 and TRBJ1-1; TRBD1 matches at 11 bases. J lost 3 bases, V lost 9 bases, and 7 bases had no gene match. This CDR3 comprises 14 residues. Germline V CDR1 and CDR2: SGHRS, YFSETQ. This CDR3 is CATRTGGRDTEAFF. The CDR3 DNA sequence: TGCGCCACCCGGACAGGGGGCCGAGACACTGAAGCTTTCTTT.

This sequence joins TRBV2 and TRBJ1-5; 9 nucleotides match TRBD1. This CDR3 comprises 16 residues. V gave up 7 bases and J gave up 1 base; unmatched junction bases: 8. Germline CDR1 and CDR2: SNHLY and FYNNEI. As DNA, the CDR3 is TGTGCCAGCAAACGCCAGGGACAGGGAAGCAATCAGCCCCAGCATTTT. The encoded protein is CASKRQGQGSNQPQHF.

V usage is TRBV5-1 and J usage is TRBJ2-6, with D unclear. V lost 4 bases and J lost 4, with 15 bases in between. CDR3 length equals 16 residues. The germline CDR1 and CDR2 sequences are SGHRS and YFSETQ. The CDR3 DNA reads TGCGCCAGCAGCCCTATCGCCGTGGCCGGGGCCAACGTCCTGACTTTC. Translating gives CASSPIAVAGANVLTF.